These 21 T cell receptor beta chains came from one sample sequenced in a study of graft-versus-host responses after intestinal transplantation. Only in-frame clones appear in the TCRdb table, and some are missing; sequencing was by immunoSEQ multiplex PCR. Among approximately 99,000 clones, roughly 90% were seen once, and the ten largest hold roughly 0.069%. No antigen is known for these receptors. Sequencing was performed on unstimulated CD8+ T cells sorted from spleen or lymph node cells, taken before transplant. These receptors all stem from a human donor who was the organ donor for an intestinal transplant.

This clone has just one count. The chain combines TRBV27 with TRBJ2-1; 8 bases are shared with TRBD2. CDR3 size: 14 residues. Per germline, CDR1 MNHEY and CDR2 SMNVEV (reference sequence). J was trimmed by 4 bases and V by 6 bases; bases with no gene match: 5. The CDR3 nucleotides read TGTGCCAGCAGGGGGACTAGTTTGTACAATGAGCAGTTCTTC. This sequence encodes CASRGTSLYNEQFF.

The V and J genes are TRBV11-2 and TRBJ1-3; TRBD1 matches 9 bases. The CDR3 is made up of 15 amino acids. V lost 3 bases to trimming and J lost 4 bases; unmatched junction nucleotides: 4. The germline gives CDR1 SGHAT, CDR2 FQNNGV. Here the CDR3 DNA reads TGTGCCAGCAGCTTCCCGGGACAGGGAGGAAACACCATATATTTT. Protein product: CASSFPGQGGNTIYF.

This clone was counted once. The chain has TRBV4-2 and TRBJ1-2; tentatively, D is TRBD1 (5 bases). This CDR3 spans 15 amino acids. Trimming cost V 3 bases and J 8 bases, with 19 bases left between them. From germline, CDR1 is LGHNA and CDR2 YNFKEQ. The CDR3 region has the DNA TGTGCCAGCAGCCACCTAGTCGGGGCAGGGAGGGGCTACACCTTC. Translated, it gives CASSHLVGAGRGYTF.

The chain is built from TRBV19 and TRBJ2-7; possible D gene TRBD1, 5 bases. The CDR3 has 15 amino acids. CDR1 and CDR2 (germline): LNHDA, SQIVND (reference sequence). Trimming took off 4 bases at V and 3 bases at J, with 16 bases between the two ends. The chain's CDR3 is CASSTDPDKDYEQYF. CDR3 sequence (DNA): TGTGCCAGTAGTACCGACCCGGACAAAGACTACGAGCAGTACTTC.

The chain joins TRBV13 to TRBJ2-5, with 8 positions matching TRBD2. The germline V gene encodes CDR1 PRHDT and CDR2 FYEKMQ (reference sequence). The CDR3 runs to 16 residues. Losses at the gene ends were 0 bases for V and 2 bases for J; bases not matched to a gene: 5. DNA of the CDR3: TGTGCCAGCAGCTTAGGCCAGGTAGCGGGGCAAGAGACCCAGTACTTC. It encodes CASSLGQVAGQETQYF.

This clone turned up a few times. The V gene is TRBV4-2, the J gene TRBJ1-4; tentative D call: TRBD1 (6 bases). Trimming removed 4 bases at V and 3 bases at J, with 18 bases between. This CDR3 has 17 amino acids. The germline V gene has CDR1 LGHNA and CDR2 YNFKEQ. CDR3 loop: CASSPTWAGAPNEKLFF. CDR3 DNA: TGTGCCAGCAGCCCGACTTGGGCGGGGGCGCCTAATGAAAAACTGTTTTTT.

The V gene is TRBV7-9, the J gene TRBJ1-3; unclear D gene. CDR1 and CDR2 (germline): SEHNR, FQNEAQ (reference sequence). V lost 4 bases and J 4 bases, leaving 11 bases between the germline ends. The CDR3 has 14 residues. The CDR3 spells CASSSYLRGNTIYF. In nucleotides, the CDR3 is TGTGCCAGCAGCTCCTACCTGCGCGGAAACACCATATATTTT.

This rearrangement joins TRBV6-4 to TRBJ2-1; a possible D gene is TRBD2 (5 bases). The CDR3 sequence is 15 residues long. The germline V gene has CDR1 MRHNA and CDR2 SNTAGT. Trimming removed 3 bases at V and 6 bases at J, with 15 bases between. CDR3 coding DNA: TGTGCCAGCAGTGAATGGACTTCGGCGGCCAATGAGCAGTTCTTC. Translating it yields CASSEWTSAANEQFF.

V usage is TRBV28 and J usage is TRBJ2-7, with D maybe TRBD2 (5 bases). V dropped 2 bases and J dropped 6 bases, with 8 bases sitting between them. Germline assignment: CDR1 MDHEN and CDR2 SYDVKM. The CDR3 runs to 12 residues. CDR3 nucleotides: TGTGCCAGCAGTTTAGGAGGTCCCGAGCAGTACTTC. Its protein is CASSLGGPEQYF.

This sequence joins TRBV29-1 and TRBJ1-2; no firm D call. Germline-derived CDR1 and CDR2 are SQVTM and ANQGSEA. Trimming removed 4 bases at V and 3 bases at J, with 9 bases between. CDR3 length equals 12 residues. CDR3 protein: CSVASVYYGYTF. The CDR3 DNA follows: TGCAGCGTTGCGTCGGTTTACTATGGCTACACCTTC.

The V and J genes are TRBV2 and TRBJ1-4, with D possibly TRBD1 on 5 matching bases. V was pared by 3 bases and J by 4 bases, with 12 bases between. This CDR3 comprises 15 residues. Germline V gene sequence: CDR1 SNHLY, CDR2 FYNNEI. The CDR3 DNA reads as TGTGCCAGCAGTGATCTGGGGGAGGATAATGAAAAACTGTTTTTT. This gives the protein CASSDLGEDNEKLFF.

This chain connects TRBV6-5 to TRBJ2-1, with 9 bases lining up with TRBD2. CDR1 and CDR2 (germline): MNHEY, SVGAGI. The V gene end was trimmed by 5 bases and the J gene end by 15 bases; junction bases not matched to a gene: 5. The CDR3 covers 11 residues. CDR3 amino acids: CASSSGRSPFF. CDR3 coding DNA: TGTGCCAGCAGTAGCGGGAGGTCCCCGTTCTTC.

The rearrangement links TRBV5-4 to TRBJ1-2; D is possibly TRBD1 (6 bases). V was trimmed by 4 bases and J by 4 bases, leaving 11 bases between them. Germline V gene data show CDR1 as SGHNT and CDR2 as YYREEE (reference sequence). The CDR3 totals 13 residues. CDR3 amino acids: CASSSRTAYGYTF. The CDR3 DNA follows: TGTGCCAGCAGCAGCAGGACAGCCTATGGCTACACCTTC. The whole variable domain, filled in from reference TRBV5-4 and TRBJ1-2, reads ETGVTQSPTHLIKTRGQQVTLRCSSQSGHNTVSWYQQALGQGPQFIFQYYREEENGRGNFPPRFSGLQFPNYSSELNVNALELDDSALYLCASSSRTAYGYTFGSGTRLTVV.

The CDR3 DNA reads TGTGCCAGCAGCCCCCTAATTCGCGCGGCCTGGGATGGCTACACCTTC. Protein product: CASSPLIRAAWDGYTF. The chain joins TRBV28 to TRBJ1-2; D is unclear. Germline lookup yields CDR1 MDHEN and CDR2 SYDVKM. The CDR3 extends over 16 amino acids. The ends were cut back, 6 bases at V and 6 bases at J, with 23 bases in the middle.

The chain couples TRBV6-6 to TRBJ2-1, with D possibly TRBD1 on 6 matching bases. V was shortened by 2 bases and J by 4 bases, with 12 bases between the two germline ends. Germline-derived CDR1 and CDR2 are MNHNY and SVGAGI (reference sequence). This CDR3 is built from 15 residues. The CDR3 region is CASSYATGSYNEQFF. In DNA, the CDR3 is TGTGCCAGCAGTTACGCAACAGGGTCATACAATGAGCAGTTCTTC.

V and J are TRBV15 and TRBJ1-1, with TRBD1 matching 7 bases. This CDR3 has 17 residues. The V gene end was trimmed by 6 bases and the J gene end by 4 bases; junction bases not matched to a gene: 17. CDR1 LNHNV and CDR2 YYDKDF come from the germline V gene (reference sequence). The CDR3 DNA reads TGTGCCACCAGTGGGGTTGACAGGGAGGACCTAGGCACTGAAGCTTTCTTT. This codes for CATSGVDREDLGTEAFF.

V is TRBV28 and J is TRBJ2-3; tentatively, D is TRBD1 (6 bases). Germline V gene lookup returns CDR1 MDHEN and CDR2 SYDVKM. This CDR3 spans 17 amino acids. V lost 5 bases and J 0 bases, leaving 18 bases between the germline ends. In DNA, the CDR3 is TGTGCCAGCAGTCTAGATTCTCGGACAGCTAGCACAGATACGCAGTATTTT. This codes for CASSLDSRTASTDTQYF.

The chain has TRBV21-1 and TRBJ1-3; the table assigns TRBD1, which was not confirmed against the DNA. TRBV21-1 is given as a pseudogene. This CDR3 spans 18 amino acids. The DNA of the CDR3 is TGTGCCAGCAGCAAACTAGCAGGCGACAGGTGGTCTATAAACACCATATATTTT. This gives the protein CASSKLAGDRWSINTIYF.

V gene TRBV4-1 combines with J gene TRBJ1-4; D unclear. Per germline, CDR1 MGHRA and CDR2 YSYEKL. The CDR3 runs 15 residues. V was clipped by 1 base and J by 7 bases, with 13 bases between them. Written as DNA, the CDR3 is TGCGCCAGCAGCCAAGTGGTAGCTAACGGTGAAAAACTGTTTTTT. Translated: CASSQVVANGEKLFF.

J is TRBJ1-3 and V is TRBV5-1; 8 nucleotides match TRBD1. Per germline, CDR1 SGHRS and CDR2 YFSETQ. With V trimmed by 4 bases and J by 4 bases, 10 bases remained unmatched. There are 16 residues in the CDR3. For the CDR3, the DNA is TGCGCCAGCAGCCGCTGGACAGGGTCGGGAGGAAACACCATATATTTT. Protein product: CASSRWTGSGGNTIYF.

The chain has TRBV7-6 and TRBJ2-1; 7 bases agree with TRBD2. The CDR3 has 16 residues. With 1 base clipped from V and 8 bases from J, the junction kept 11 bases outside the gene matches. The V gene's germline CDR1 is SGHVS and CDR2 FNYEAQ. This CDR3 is CASSLVPGTTLDEQFF. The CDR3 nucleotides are TGTGCCAGCAGCTTAGTTCCCGGGACTACGTTGGATGAGCAGTTCTTC.